What follows is one T cell receptor beta chain and its context. The antigen is undetermined. The entry originates in a study of graft-versus-host responses after intestinal transplantation. Study as a whole: Transplants given to recipients were multivisceral, liver-intestinal, or isolated intestinal. Once they had received anti-thymocyte globulin induction, all recipients took tacrolimus and steroids for around 3 years.

Study observations and caveats: High graft-versus-host to host-versus-graft clonal ratios were seen in allografts of patients with graft-donor T cell macrochimerism. GvH clone levels peaked in circulation, and this peak was associated with early post-transplant HvG declines.

V dropped 1 base and J dropped 8 bases, with 12 bases sitting between them. The germline gives CDR1 SEHNR, CDR2 FQNEAQ (reference sequence). The CDR3 totals 14 residues. Measured with immunoSEQ multiplex PCR; TCRdb has only the in-frame clones, and not every one. The sample consists of under 140,000 clones, 80% to 95% of them appearing once. Specimen: unstimulated CD8+ T cells sorted from spleen or lymph node cells, collected before intestinal transplant. This sequence joins TRBV7-9 and TRBJ2-1; D is undetermined. The TCR sequence derives from a human donor who received an intestinal transplant. The CDR3 loop reads CASSLGRSGDEQFF. The CDR3 DNA sequence: TGTGCCAGCAGCTTAGGCCGGTCAGGCGATGAGCAGTTCTTC.